The clone carrying this T cell receptor (beta chain) was seen only once. Its antigen is as yet unknown. These data are taken from a study of cytomegalovirus exposure and HLA in healthy donors. Findings and caveats of the study: Associated with cytomegalovirus, according to the listing, were around 160 TCR beta chains. Sequencing likely caused a cluster of highly shared sequence variants. Common viral pathogens seemed to be connected with several of the most significant clusters, according to a later analysis.

The study ran its PCR with 60 Vbeta and 13 Jbeta primers. Here immunoSEQ multiplex PCR was the method, and the copy in TCRdb shows in-frame clones only, minus some. The sample consists of over 150,000 clones, roughly 80% of them appearing once. This CDR3 has 14 residues. Germline V gene data show CDR1 as SGDLS and CDR2 as YYNGEE. V gave up 0 bases and J gave up 8 bases, with 9 bases separating them. The J gene is TRBJ1-6, the V gene TRBV9; D gene ambiguous. The sequence was collected from a man aged 35-49 years in good health and CMV-seronegative. Input material: PBMCs. The CDR3, as DNA: TGTGCCAGCAGCGTAGCGGGTGTAGATTCACCCCTCCACTTT. Protein: CASSVAGVDSPLHF. The full variable domain, rest sourced from reference TRBV9 and TRBJ1-6, is DSGVTQTPKHLITATGQRVTLRCSPRSGDLSVYWYQQSLDQGLQFLIQYYNGEERAKGNILERFSAQQFPDLHSELNLSSLELGDSALYFCASSVAGVDSPLHFGNGTRLTVT.